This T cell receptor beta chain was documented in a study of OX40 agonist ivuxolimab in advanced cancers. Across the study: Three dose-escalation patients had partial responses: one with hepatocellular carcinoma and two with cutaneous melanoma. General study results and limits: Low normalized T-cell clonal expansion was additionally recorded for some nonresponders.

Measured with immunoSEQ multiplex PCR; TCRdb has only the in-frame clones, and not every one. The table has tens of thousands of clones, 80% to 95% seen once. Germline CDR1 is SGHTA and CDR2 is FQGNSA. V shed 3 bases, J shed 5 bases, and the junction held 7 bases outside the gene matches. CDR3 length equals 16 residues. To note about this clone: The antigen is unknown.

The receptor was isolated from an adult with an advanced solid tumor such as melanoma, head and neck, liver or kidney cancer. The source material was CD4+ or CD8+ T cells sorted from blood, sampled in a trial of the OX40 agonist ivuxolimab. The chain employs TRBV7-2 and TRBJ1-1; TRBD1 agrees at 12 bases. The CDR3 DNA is TGTGCCAGCAGCTTCTGGGGACAGGGGGCGAGAACTGAAGCTTTCTTT. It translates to CASSFWGQGARTEAFF.